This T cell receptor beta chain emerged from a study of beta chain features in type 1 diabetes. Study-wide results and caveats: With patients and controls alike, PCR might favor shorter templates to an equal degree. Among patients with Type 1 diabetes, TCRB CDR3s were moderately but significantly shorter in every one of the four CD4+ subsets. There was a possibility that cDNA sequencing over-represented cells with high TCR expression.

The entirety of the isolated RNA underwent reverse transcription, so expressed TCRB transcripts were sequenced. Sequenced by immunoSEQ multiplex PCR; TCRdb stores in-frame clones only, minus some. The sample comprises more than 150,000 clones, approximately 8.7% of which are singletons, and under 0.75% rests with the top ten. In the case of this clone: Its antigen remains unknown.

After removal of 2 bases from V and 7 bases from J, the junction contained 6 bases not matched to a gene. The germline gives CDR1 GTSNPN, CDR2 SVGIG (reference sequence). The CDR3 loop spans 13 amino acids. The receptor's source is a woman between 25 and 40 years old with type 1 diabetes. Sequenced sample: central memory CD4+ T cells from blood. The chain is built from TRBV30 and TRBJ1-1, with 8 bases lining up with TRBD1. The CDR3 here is CAWSTQGAGEAFF. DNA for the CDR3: TGTGCCTGGAGTACCCAGGGGGCTGGTGAAGCTTTCTTT. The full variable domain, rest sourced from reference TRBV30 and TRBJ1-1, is SQTIHQWPATLVQPVGSPLSLECTVEGTSNPNLYWYRQAAGRGLQLLFYSVGIGQISSEVPQNLSASRPQDRQFILSSKKLLLSDSGFYLCAWSTQGAGEAFFGQGTRLTVV.